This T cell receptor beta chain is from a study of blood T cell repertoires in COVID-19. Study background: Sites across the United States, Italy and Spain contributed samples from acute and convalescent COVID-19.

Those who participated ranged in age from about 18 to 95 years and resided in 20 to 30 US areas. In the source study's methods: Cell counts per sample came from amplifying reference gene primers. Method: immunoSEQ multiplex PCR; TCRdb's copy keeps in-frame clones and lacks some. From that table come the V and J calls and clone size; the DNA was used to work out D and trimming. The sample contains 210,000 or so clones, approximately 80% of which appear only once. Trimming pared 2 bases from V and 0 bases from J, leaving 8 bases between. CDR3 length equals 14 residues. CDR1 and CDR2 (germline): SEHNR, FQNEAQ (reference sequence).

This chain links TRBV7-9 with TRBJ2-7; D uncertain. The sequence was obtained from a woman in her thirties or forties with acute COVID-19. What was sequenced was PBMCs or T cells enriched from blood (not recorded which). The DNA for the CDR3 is TGTGCCAGCAGCTTACATACCAGCTCCTACGAGCAGTACTTC. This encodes CASSLHTSSYEQYF.